A single sample gave rise to the 12 T cell receptor beta chains below, sequenced in a study of T cell repertoires in cytomegalovirus infection. TCRdb reprocessed the reads via MiXCR and lists one record per CDR3 protein. The table includes 500,000 or so distinct CDR3 sequences, 16% detected once. The sample comprised CD8+ T cells from PBMCs. The receptors were sampled from a human donor in good health (CMV status not recorded). Some clones in this sample may be carry-over from other donors' samples.

The chain uses TRBV5-4 and TRBJ1-2; D unresolved. Germline-derived CDR1 and CDR2 are SGHNT and YYREEE (reference sequence). The CDR3 has 14 amino acids. V was pared by 0 bases and J by 5 bases, with 11 bases between. CDR3 protein: CASSLAQSGYGYTF. The CDR3 DNA reads TGTGCCAGCAGCTTGGCCCAGTCGGGGTATGGCTACACCTTC.

In its sample, this clonotype was seen a few times. The chain is built from TRBV19 and TRBJ2-4, with D perhaps TRBD1 (6 bases). V was pared by 5 bases and J by 0 bases, with 26 bases between. Germline CDR1 LNHDA, CDR2 SQIVND (reference sequence). The CDR3 runs 20 residues. CDR3 in amino acids: CASSLAMLKRTAIAKNIQYF. The CDR3 DNA reads TGTGCCAGTAGTCTCGCGATGTTGAAAAGGACAGCGATAGCCAAAAACATTCAGTACTTC.

V is TRBV2 and J is TRBJ2-1; TRBD2 matches 8 bases. This CDR3 contains 16 residues. Germline CDR1 reads SNHLY; CDR2 reads FYNNEI. Trimming removed 2 bases from V and 4 bases from J; junction bases left unmatched: 7. As DNA, the CDR3 is TGTGCCAGCAGTGAATCACTAGCGGAGATATACAATGAGCAGTTCTTC. Translation gives CASSESLAEIYNEQFF.

This clonotype was counted ten times or more. The V and J genes are TRBV7-2 and TRBJ2-7; a possible D gene is TRBD2 (5 bases). The CDR3 totals 15 residues. CDR1 is SGHTA, CDR2 FQGNSA, per germline. Trimming stripped 1 base from V and 2 bases from J, with 12 bases between. CDR3 sequence (DNA): TGTGCCAGCAGCTTAGGCGGGTCAACAACCTACGAGCAGTACTTC. Protein: CASSLGGSTTYEQYF.

The chain employs TRBV20-1 and TRBJ2-7; possible D gene TRBD2, 7 bases. This CDR3 region has 14 residues. Trimming stripped 1 base from V and 2 bases from J, with 12 bases between. Looked up from germline, CDR1 is DFQATT and CDR2 is SNEGSKA (reference sequence). The CDR3 spells CSARAGGKTYEQYF. DNA of the CDR3: TGCAGTGCTAGAGCGGGGGGCAAGACCTACGAGCAGTACTTC.

The table lists this clonotype with many counts. This chain connects TRBV6-5 to TRBJ1-4, with D tentatively TRBD1 (5 bases). Germline V gene data show CDR1 as MNHEY and CDR2 as SVGAGI. The CDR3 has 16 amino acids. Trimming stripped 2 bases from V and 8 bases from J, with 18 bases between. The CDR3 nucleotides read TGTGCCAGCAGTTACCCCGAGACACAGGCGGACGAAAAACTGTTTTTT. This encodes CASSYPETQADEKLFF.

This clonotype occurred a few times. V usage is TRBV13 and J usage is TRBJ2-7; perhaps D is TRBD1 or TRBD2 (5 bases each). Trimming stripped 2 bases from V and 0 bases from J, with 17 bases between. Per the germline V gene, CDR1 is PRHDT and CDR2 is FYEKMQ (reference sequence). The CDR3 loop spans 17 amino acids. CDR3 sequence reads: CASSLSRGVRASYEQYF. DNA of the CDR3: TGTGCCAGCAGCTTAAGTCGGGGCGTTAGGGCCTCCTACGAGCAGTACTTC. Complete variable domain (other parts from reference TRBV13 and TRBJ2-7): AAGVIQSPRHLIKEKRETATLKCYPIPRHDTVYWYQQGPGQDPQFLISFYEKMQSDKGSIPDRFSAQQFSDYHSELNMSSLELGDSALYFCASSLSRGVRASYEQYFGPGTRLTVT.

This clonotype was picked up many times. CDR3 sequence: CASTPAGARNEQFF. For the CDR3, the DNA is TGTGCCAGCACCCCGGCGGGGGCAAGGAATGAGCAGTTCTTC. The gene calls are TRBV7-9 and TRBJ2-1, with TRBD2 as a possible D gene (7 bases). Trimming shortened V by 7 bases and J by 7 bases, and 17 bases separated the two germline ends. The CDR3 consists of 14 residues. Germline values: CDR1 SEHNR, CDR2 FQNEAQ (reference sequence).

This clonotype was detected a few times. The chain links TRBV13 to TRBJ2-3, with 8 positions matching TRBD2. The CDR3 loop spans 14 amino acids. Germline CDR1 PRHDT, CDR2 FYEKMQ (reference sequence). J lost 3 bases, V lost 5 bases, and 4 bases had no gene match. The CDR3 bases are TGTGCCAGCAGCCTGGGACTAGAAACAGATACGCAGTATTTT. Translation: CASSLGLETDTQYF.

This clonotype was observed a handful of times. This sequence joins TRBV2 and TRBJ2-1; D is unresolved. V was cut by 2 bases and J by 6 bases, with 14 bases left in between. Germline V gives CDR1 SNHLY, CDR2 FYNNEI. This CDR3 region has 15 residues. CDR3 nucleotides: TGTGCCAGCAGTGAACCCTTAAGCTACTCCAATGAGCAGTTCTTC. It specifies CASSEPLSYSNEQFF.

This clonotype was seen a few times. The chain recombines TRBV5-6 with TRBJ1-1, with D maybe TRBD1 (5 bases). There are 17 residues in the CDR3. Germline CDR1 reads SGHDT; CDR2 reads YYEEEE. Trimming stripped 0 bases from V and 2 bases from J, with 17 bases between. CDR3 in amino acids: CASSLGVSAGPNTEAFF. The CDR3 region has the DNA TGTGCCAGCAGCTTGGGAGTATCAGCAGGGCCCAACACTGAAGCTTTCTTT. The full variable domain, its missing parts supplied by reference TRBV5-6 and TRBJ1-1, is DAGVTQSPTHLIKTRGQQVTLRCSPKSGHDTVSWYQQALGQGPQFIFQYYEEEERQRGNFPDRFSGHQFPNYSSELNVNALLLGDSALYLCASSLGVSAGPNTEAFFGQGTRLTVV.

The gene calls are TRBV24-1 and TRBJ2-1; 7 bases fit TRBD1. This CDR3 has 14 amino acids. Germline assignment: CDR1 KGHDR and CDR2 SFDVKD. V was clipped by 5 bases and J by 4 bases; unmatched bases: 4. The CDR3 protein is CATSGPGQYNEQFF. For the CDR3, the DNA is TGTGCCACCAGTGGTCCGGGACAGTACAATGAGCAGTTCTTC.